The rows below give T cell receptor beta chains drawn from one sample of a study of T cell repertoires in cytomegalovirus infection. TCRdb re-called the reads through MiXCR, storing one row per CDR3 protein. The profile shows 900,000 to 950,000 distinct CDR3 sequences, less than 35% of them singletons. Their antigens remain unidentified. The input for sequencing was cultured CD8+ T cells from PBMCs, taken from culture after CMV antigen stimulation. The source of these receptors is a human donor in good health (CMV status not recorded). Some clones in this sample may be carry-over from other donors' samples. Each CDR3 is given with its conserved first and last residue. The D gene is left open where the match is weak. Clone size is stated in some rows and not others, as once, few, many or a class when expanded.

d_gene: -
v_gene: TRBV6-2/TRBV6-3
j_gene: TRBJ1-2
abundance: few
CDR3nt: TGTGCCAGCATGAGTTGGAATGGCTACACCTTC
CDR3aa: CASMSWNGYTF

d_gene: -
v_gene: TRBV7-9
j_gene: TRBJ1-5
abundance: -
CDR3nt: TGTGCCAGCAGCTTAGCAGCAGGGAATCAGCCCCAGCATTTT
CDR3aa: CASSLAAGNQPQHF

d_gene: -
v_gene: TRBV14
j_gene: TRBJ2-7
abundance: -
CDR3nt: TGTGCCAGCAGCCAACTGGGGTTGGAAGCCTACGAGCAGTACTTC
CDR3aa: CASSQLGLEAYEQYF

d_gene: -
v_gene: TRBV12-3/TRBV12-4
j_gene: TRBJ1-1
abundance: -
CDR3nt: TGTGCCAGCAGTTCACCTCGCCCGGGCAGGCGCAGACCGGACACTGAAGCTTTCTTT
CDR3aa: CASSSPRPGRRRPDTEAFF

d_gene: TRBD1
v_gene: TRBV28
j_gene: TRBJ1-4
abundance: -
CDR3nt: TGTGCCAGCAGTCCCGGGACAGGGCGGCGGGAGGCACTGTTTTTT
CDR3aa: CASSPGTGRREALFF

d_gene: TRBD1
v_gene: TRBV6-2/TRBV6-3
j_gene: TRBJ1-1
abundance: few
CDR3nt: TGTGCCAGCACCCTCGGACAGGGTTTGAACACTGAAGCTTTCTTT
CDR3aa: CASTLGQGLNTEAFF

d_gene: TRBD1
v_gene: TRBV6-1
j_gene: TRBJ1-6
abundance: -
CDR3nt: TGTGCCAGCAGTGAAGGGTGGGACAGAAATTCACCCCTCCACTTT
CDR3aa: CASSEGWDRNSPLHF

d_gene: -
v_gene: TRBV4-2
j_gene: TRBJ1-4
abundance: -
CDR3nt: TGTGCCAGCAGCCAAGATAGGGCTACTAATGAAAAACTGTTTTTT
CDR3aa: CASSQDRATNEKLFF

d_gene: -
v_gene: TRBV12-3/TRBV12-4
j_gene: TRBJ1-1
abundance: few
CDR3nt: TGTGCCAGCAGTGTAAATTGGGTCACTGAAGCTTTCTTT
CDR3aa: CASSVNWVTEAFF

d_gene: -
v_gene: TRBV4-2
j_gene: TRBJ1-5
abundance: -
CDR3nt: TGTGCCAGCAGCCAAGATCAGGTGGGATCTAAACAGCCCCAGCATTTT
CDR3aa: CASSQDQVGSKQPQHF

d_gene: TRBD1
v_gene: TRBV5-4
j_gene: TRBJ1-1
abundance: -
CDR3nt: TGTGCCAGCGGCGACAGGGGAAGGGGAACTGAAGCTTTCTTT
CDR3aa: CASGDRGRGTEAFF

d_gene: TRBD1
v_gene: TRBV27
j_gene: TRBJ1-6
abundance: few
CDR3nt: TGTGCCAGCAGTTCAGAGACAGGGCCTGTTGGGTCACCCCTCCACTTT
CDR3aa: CASSSETGPVGSPLHF

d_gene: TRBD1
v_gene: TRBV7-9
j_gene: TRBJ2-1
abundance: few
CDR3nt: TGTGCCAGCAGCGGGCAGGGGGACTACAATGAGCAGTTCTTC
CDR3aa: CASSGQGDYNEQFF

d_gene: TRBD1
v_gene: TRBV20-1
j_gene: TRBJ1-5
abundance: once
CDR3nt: TGCAGTGCTACGGACAGGGGGACCCCGTGGACCCAGCATTTT
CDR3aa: CSATDRGTPWTQHF

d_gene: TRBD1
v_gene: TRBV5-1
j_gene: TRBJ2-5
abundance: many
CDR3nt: TGCGCCAGCAGCCTCTTGGGACAGGGGGACGCGAAGACCCAGTACTTC
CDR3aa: CASSLLGQGDAKTQYF

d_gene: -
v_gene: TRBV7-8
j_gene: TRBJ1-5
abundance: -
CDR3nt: TGTGCCAGCAGCTTAGAGGTGCAGTTCTCCCATAGCAATCAGCCCCAGCATTTT
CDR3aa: CASSLEVQFSHSNQPQHF

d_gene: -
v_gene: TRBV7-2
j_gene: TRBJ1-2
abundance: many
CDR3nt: TGTGCCAGCAGCCCTGGAGGATCGGTGTTGGGGGCGTCCTATGGCTACACCTTC
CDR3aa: CASSPGGSVLGASYGYTF

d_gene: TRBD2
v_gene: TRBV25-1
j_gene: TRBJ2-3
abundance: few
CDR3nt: TGTGCCAGCAATCCCCCCCGGGAGGGTGGTACAGATACGCAGTATTTT
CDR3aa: CASNPPREGGTDTQYF

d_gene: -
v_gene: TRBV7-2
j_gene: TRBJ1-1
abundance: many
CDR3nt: TGTGCCAGCAGCTTAGTCCCAGTATCGAACACTGAAGCTTTCTTT
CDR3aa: CASSLVPVSNTEAFF

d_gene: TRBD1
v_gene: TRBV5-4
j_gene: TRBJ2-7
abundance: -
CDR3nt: TGTGCCAGCAGCCGCGCGGACAGGGGGCCACTGCACTTC
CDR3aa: CASSRADRGPLHF

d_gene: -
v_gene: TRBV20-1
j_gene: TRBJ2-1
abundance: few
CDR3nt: TGCAGTGCTAGTGCCACAGGGCGCGGATCCTACAATGAGCAGTTCTTC
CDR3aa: CSASATGRGSYNEQFF

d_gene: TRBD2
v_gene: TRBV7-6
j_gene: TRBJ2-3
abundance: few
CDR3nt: TGTGCCAGCAGCTATACTAGCGGGGGGGGGCCAGATACGCAGTATTTT
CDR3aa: CASSYTSGGGPDTQYF

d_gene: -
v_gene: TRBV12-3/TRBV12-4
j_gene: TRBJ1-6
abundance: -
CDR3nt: TGTGCCAGCAGTGTCGCCGGGTCGGGGACGGGTTCACCCCTCCACTTT
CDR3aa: CASSVAGSGTGSPLHF

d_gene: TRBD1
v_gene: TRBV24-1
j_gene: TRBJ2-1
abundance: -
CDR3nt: TGTGCCACCAGAGAGACAGGGGTAAATGAGCAGTTCTTC
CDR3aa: CATRETGVNEQFF

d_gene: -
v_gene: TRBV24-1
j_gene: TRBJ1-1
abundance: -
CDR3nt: TGTGCCACCCGCCCAGGGGAGGGCACTGAAGCTTTCTTT
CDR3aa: CATRPGEGTEAFF

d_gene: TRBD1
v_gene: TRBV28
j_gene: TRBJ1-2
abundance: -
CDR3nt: TGTGCCAGCAGTTTGATGGGGCCGGGACAGGCTTTTGGCTACACCTTC
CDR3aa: CASSLMGPGQAFGYTF

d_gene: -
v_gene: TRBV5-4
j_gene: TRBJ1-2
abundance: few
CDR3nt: TGTGCCAGCACCGACGAGACGGACTATGGCTACACCTTC
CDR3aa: CASTDETDYGYTF

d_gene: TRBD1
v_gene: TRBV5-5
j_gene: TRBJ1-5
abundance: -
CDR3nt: TGTGCCAGCAGCTTAGAGGACAGGGGAAGCAATCAGCCCCAGCATTTT
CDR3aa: CASSLEDRGSNQPQHF

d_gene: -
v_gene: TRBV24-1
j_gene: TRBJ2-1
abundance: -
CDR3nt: TGTGCCACCAGTGTGGGGGAAAACAATGAGCAGTTCTTC
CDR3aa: CATSVGENNEQFF

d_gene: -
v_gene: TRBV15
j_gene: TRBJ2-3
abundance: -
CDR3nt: TGTGCCACCTCGGAAGGGGGGGACACAGATACGCAGTATTTT
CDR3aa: CATSEGGDTDTQYF

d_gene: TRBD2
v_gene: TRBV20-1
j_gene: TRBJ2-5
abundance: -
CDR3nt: TGCAGTGCTAGAGTAGCGGGGGTGGTCCAAGAGACCCAGTACTTC
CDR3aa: CSARVAGVVQETQYF

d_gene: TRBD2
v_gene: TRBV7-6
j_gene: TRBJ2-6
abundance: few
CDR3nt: TGTGGAACGACTAGCGGGTTACAATCTGGGGCCAACGTCCTGACTTTC
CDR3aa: CGTTSGLQSGANVLTF

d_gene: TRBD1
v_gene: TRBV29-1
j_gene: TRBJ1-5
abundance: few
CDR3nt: TGCAGCGTTCCGGGACAGTCCAATCAGCCCCAGCATTTT
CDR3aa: CSVPGQSNQPQHF

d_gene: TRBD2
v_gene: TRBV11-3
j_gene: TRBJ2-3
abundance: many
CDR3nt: TGTGCCAGCAGCCCAAGACTAGCGGGGGGCCCAGATACGCAGTATTTT
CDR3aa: CASSPRLAGGPDTQYF

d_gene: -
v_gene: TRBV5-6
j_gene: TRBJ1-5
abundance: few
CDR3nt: TGTGCCAGCAGCTTGCACAGACTAGACCATCAGCCCCAGCATTTT
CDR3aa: CASSLHRLDHQPQHF

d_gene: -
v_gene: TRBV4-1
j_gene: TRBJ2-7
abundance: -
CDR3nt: TGCGCCAGCAGCCACCCTCTCGAGGGAACCTACGAGCAGTACTTC
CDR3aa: CASSHPLEGTYEQYF

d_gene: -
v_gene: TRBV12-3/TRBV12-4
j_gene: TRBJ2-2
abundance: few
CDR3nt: TGTGCCAGCAGTCGATTTAACGGGGAGCTGTTTTTT
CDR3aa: CASSRFNGELFF

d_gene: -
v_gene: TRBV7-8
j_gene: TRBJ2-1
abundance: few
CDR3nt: TGTGCCAGCAGCTTAATACTAAATCAGTACAATGAGCAGTTCTTC
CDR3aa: CASSLILNQYNEQFF

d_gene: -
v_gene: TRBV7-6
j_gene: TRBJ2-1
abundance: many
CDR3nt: TGTGCCAGCATAGCGGTAGCAGGGGGCTACAATGAGCAGTTCTTC
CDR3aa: CASIAVAGGYNEQFF

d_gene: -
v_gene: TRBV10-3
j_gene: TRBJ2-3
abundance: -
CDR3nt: TGTGCCATCAGCGCCAGGGTTGCAGGCACAGATACGCAGTATTTT
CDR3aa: CAISARVAGTDTQYF

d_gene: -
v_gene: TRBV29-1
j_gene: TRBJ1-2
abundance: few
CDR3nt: TGCAGCGTTGAGCCCAGGGAGTATGGCTACACCTTC
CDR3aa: CSVEPREYGYTF

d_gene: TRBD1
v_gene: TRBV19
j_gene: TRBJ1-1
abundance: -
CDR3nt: TGTGCCAGTAGCAGACAGGGGACGAACACTGAAGCTTTCTTT
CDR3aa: CASSRQGTNTEAFF

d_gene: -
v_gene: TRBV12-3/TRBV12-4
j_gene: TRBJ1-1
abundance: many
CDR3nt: TGTGCCAGCAGCTTAGTTGGCACTGAAGCTTTCTTT
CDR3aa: CASSLVGTEAFF

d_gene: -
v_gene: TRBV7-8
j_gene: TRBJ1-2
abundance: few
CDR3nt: TGTGCCAGCAGCTTAGGGATGACTAACTATGGCTACACCTTC
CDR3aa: CASSLGMTNYGYTF

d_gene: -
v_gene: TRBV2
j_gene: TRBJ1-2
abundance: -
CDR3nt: TGTGCCAGCAGTGAAGCGCTTCGAGGGGTCGATGGCTACACCTTC
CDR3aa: CASSEALRGVDGYTF

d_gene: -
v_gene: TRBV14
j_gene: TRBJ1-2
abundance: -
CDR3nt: TGTGCCAGCAGCCAAGTCTTCTTGGGGGGAGATTATGGCTACACCTTC
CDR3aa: CASSQVFLGGDYGYTF

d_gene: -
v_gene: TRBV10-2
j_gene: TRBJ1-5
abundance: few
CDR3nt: TGCGCCAGCAGTGAGCCCGCTGGCAATCAGCCCCAGCATTTT
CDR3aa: CASSEPAGNQPQHF

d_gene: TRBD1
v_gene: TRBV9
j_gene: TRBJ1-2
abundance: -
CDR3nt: TGTGCCAGCAACGCCCCCGGGACAGACTATGGCTACACCTTC
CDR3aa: CASNAPGTDYGYTF